This TCR beta chain was captured by sequencing in a study of T cells in Graves' hyperthyroidism and ophthalmopathy. CDR1 is GTSNPN and CDR2 is SVGIG in the germline V gene (reference sequence). The V end lost 0 bases, the J end lost 4 bases, and 7 bases lay between the germline ends. This CDR3 region has 12 residues. At least ten counts were recorded for this clonotype. Amplified regions were TCR beta CDR3 sequences from RNA transcripts. Carried out on the TCR CDR3, a first-round RT-PCR used the HTBI primer set. TCRdb passed the multiplex PCR reads through MiXCR, listing each CDR3 protein once. This repertoire shows approximately 400,000 distinct CDR3 sequences, 11% to 15% found once; its top ten account for over 25%.

This TCR was sampled from a man aged 50 or older with Graves' ophthalmopathy. Sequencing was carried out using blood. The genes are TRBV30 and TRBJ2-7; no definite D call. The CDR3 DNA follows: TGTGCCTGGAGTGTAACGGAGTACGAGCAGTACTTC. Its protein is CAWSVTEYEQYF.